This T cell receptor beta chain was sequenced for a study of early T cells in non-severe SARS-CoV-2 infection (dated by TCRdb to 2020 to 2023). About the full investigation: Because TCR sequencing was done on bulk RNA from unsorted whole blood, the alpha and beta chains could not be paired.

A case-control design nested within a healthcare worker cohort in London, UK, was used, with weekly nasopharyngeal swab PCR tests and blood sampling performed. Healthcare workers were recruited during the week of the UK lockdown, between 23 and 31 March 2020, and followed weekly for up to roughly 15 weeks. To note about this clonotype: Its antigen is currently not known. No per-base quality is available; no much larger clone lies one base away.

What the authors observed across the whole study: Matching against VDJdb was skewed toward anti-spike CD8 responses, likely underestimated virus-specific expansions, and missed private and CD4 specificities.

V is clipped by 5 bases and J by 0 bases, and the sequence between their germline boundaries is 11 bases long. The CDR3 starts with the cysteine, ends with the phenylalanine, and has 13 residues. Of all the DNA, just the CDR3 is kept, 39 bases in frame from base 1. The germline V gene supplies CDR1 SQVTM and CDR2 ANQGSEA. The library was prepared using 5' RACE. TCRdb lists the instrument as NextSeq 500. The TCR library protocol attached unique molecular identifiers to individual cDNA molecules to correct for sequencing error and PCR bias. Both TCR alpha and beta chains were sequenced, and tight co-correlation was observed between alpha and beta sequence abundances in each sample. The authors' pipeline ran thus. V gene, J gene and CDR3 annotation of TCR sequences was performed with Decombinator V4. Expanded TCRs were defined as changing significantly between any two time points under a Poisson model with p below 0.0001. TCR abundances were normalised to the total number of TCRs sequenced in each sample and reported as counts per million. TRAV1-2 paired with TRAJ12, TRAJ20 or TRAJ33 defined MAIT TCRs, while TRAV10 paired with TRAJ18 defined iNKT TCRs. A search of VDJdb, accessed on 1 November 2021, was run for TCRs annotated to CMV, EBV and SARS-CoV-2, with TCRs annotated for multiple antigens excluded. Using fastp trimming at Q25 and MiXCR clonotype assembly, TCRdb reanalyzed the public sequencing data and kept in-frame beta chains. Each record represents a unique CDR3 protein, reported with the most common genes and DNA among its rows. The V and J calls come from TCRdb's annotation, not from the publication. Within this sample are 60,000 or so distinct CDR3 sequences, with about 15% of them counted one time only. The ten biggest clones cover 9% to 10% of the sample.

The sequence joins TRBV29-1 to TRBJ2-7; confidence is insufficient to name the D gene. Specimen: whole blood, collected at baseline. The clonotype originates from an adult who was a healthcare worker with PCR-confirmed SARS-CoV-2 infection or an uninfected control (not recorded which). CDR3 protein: CSVTGSFSYEQYF. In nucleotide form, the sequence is TGCAGCGTTACCGGGTCCTTCTCCTACGAGCAGTACTTC.